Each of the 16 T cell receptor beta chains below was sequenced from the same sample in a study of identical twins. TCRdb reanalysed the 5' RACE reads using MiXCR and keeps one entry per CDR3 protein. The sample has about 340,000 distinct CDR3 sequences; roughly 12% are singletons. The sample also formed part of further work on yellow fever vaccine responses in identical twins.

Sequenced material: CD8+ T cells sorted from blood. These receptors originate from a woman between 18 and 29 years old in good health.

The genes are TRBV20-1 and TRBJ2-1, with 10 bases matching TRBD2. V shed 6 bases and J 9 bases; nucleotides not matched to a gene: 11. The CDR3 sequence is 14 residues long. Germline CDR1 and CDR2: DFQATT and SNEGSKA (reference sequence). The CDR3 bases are TGCAGTGCCACATCTAGCGGGAGCTTCGTTGAGCAGTTCTTC. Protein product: CSATSSGSFVEQFF.

CDR3: CASSRDHEQFF. In DNA form, the CDR3 reads TGTGCCAGCAGCCGAGACCATGAGCAGTTCTTC. The rearrangement joins TRBV7-9 to TRBJ2-1; D unresolved. Germline V CDR1 and CDR2: SEHNR, FQNEAQ (reference sequence). Trimming took off 5 bases at V and 8 bases at J, with 7 bases between the two ends. The length of the CDR3 is 11 residues.

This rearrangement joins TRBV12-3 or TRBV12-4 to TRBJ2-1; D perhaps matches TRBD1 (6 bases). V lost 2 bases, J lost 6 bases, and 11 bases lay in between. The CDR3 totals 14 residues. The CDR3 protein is CASSLQGPPNEQFF. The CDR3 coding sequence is TGTGCCAGCAGTTTACAGGGGCCACCCAATGAGCAGTTCTTC.

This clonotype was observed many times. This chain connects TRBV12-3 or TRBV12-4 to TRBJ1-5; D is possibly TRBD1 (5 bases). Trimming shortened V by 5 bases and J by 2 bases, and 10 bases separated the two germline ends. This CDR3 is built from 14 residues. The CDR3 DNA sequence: TGTGCCAGCAGTCCAGGGCCACGCAATCAGCCCCAGCATTTT. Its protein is CASSPGPRNQPQHF.

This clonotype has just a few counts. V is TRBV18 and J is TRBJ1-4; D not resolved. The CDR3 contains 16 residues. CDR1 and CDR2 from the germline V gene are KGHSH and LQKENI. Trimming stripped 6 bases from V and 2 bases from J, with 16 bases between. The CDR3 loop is CASSDRTAGTNEKLFF. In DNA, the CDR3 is TGTGCCAGCTCGGACCGGACGGCGGGTACTAATGAAAAACTGTTTTTT.

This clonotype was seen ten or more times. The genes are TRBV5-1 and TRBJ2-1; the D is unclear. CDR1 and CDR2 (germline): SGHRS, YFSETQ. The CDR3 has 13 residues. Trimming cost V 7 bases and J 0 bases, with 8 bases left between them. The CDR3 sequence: CASAGVSYNEQFF. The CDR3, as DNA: TGCGCCAGCGCAGGAGTCTCCTACAATGAGCAGTTCTTC.

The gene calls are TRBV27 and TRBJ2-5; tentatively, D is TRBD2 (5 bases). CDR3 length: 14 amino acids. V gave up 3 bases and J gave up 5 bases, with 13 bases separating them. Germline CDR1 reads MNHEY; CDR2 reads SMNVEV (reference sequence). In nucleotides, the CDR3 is TGTGCCAGCAGTTTTTACGGGATAGAGGAGACCCAGTACTTC. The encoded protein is CASSFYGIEETQYF.

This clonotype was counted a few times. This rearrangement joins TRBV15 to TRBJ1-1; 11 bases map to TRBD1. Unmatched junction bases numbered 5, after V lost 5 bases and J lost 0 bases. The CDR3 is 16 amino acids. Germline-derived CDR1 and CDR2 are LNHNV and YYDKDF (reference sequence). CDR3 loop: CATSPGTGGMNTEAFF. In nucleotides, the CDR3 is TGTGCCACCAGCCCTGGGACAGGGGGTATGAACACTGAAGCTTTCTTT.

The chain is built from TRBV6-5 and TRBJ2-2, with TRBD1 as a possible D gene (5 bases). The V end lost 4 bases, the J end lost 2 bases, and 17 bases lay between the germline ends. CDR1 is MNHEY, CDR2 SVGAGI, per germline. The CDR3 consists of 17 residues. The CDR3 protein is CASSSPPDTPNTGELFF. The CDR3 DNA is TGTGCCAGCAGTTCCCCTCCGGACACACCCAACACCGGGGAGCTGTTTTTT.

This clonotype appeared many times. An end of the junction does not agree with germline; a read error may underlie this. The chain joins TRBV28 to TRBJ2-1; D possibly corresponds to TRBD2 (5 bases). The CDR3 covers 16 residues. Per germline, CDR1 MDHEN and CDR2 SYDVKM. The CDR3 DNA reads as TGTGCCAGCACCATTTACAGCGGCACCTCCGACAATGAGCAGTTCTTC. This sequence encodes CASTIYSGTSDNEQFF.

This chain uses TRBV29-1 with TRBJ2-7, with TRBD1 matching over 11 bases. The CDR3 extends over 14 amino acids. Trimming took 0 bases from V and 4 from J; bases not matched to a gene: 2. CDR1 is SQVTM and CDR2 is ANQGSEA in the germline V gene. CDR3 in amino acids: CSVEEGDRGYEQYF. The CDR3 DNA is TGCAGCGTTGAAGAAGGGGACAGGGGGTACGAGCAGTACTTC.

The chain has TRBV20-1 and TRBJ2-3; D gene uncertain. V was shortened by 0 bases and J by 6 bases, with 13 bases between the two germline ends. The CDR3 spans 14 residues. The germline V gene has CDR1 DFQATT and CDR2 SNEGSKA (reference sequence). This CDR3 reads CSARDTTKMDTQYF. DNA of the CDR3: TGCAGTGCTAGAGATACTACGAAGATGGATACGCAGTATTTT.

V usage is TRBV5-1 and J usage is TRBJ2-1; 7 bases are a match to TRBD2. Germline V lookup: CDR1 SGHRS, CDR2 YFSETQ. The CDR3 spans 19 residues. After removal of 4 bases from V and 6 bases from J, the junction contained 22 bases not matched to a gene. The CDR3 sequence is CASSQERGLGQGLRNEQFF. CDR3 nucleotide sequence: TGCGCCAGCAGCCAAGAGCGGGGCTTGGGGCAAGGACTACGCAATGAGCAGTTCTTC.

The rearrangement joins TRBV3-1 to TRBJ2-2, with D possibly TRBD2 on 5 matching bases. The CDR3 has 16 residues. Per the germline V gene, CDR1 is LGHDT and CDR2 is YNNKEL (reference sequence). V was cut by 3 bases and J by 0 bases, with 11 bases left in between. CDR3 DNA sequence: TGTGCCAGCAGCCACGGTAGCGCCGCGAACACCGGGGAGCTGTTTTTT. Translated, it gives CASSHGSAANTGELFF. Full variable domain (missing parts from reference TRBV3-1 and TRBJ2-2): DTAVSQTPKYLVTQMGNDKSIKCEQNLGHDTMYWYKQDSKKFLKIMFSYNNKELIINETVPNRFSPKSPDKAHLNLHINSLELGDSAVYFCASSHGSAANTGELFFGEGSRLTVL.

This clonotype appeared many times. Written as DNA, the CDR3 is TGTGCCAGCAGTGAACTTCCGGAGAACACTGAAGCTTTCTTT. It specifies CASSELPENTEAFF. V and J are TRBV6-1 and TRBJ1-1, with D hard to call. From germline, CDR1 is MNHNS and CDR2 SASEGT. Trimming cost V 2 bases and J 1 base, with 8 bases left between them. The CDR3 runs 14 residues.

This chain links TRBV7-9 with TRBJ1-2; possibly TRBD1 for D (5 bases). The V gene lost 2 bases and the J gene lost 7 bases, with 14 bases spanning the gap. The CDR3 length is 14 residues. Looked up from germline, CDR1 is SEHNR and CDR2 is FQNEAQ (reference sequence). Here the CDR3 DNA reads TGTGCCAGCAGCTTATCGCAGGGTCCGGGTGGCTACACCTTC. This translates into CASSLSQGPGGYTF.